Shown below are 26 T cell receptor beta chains from a single sample sequenced in a study of blood T cells in healthy people across ages. A sample-barcoded 5' primer and a J-beta primer mix were used in a second PCR of roughly 6 to 11 cycles. TCRdb reprocessed the 5' RACE reads with MiXCR, giving one entry per CDR3 protein. The sample consists of about 1.8 million distinct CDR3 sequences, around half of them appearing once. The sample was blood. All receptors derive from a woman between 35 and 50 years old in good health.

The chain employs TRBV6-1 and TRBJ1-2, with D uncertain. Trimming took off 8 bases at V and 4 bases at J, with 23 bases between the two ends. This CDR3 is built from 16 residues. CDR1 is MNHNS, CDR2 SASEGT, per germline. CDR3 loop: CASRPRPADVGYGYTF. CDR3 DNA: TGTGCCAGCCGCCCACGCCCCGCTGACGTGGGCTATGGCTACACCTTC.

The CDR3 sequence: CASSYCGDNSYEQYF. DNA for the CDR3: TGTGCCAGCAGTTACTGTGGCGACAACTCCTACGAGCAGTACTTC. The chain is built from TRBV6-6 and TRBJ2-7; D unclear. The CDR3 is made up of 15 amino acids. Germline values: CDR1 MNHNY, CDR2 SVGAGI (reference sequence). The V end lost 1 base, the J end lost 0 bases, and 10 bases lay between the germline ends.

The CDR3 loop reads CASSQDRGRMETQYF. Written as DNA, the CDR3 is TGCGCCAGCAGCCAAGATAGGGGCAGGATGGAGACCCAGTACTTC. The V gene is TRBV4-1, the J gene TRBJ2-5, with TRBD1 as a possible D gene (5 bases). The germline V gene has CDR1 MGHRA and CDR2 YSYEKL. This CDR3 has 15 residues. Trimming took off 0 bases at V and 5 bases at J, with 13 bases between the two ends.

The chain has TRBV27 and TRBJ2-5; D is possibly TRBD2 (5 bases). This CDR3 spans 15 amino acids. CDR1 and CDR2 (germline): MNHEY, SMNVEV (reference sequence). Trimming removed 9 bases at V and 2 bases at J, with 19 bases between. The CDR3 loop reads CASRSPGSIQETQYF. DNA of the CDR3: TGTGCCAGTCGATCCCCGGGGTCGATACAAGAGACCCAGTACTTC.

This clonotype turned up a few times. The chain couples TRBV24-1 to TRBJ2-3, with 7 bases aligning to TRBD1. Germline trimming cut 7 bases from V and 1 base from J; bases unmatched to any gene: 10. The CDR3 length is 16 residues. CDR1 is KGHDR, CDR2 SFDVKD, per germline. CDR3 in amino acids: CATSGTATIRTDTQYF. The DNA for the CDR3 is TGTGCCACCAGCGGGACAGCTACTATCCGCACAGATACGCAGTATTTT.

This clonotype was seen more than once but under ten times. The chain employs TRBV7-8 and TRBJ2-1; TRBD1 is a possible D gene (6 bases). With 5 bases removed from V and 7 bases from J, the gap between germline ends came to 12 bases. Germline V gene data show CDR1 as SGHVS and CDR2 as FQNEAQ. This CDR3 has 13 amino acids. The CDR3 nucleotides read TGTGCCAGCAGCATTAACAGGGTGAATGAGCAGTTCTTC. Protein sequence: CASSINRVNEQFF.

The chain joins TRBV28 to TRBJ2-4; the D is unclear. The CDR3 extends over 13 amino acids. Germline V gene data show CDR1 as MDHEN and CDR2 as SYDVKM. V was cut by 5 bases and J by 6 bases, with 11 bases left in between. The CDR3: CASSGRQLNIQYF. DNA for the CDR3: TGTGCCAGCAGTGGGCGACAACTAAACATTCAGTACTTC.

V usage is TRBV24-1 and J usage is TRBJ2-5; 9 bases line up with TRBD1. The CDR3 extends over 16 amino acids. The germline CDR1 and CDR2 sequences are KGHDR and SFDVKD. Germline trimming cut 4 bases from V and 4 bases from J; bases unmatched to any gene: 9. The CDR3 loop reads CATSDRMTGGGETQYF. As DNA, the CDR3 is TGTGCCACCAGTGACCGTATGACAGGGGGAGGAGAGACCCAGTACTTC.

The V and J genes are TRBV19 and TRBJ2-4; the match to TRBD2 covers 8 bases. The CDR3 spans 16 residues. V shed 0 bases and J 5 bases; nucleotides not matched to a gene: 6. In germline, CDR1 is LNHDA, CDR2 SQIVND (reference sequence). This CDR3 is CASSIDGAGVQNIQYF. The CDR3 nucleotides are TGTGCCAGTAGTATAGATGGAGCGGGGGTTCAAAACATTCAGTACTTC.

The genes are TRBV28 and TRBJ2-6; no clear D gene. This CDR3 has 18 amino acids. The germline V gene encodes CDR1 MDHEN and CDR2 SYDVKM. Trimming removed 2 bases from V and 3 bases from J, with 17 bases in between. The DNA for the CDR3 is TGTGCCAGCAGTTTACGGATCTCCCGAAAATATGGGGCCAACGTCCTGACTTTC. It is translated as CASSLRISRKYGANVLTF.

The sample holds a few counts of this clonotype. This sequence joins TRBV6-2 or TRBV6-3 and TRBJ2-1, with D tentatively TRBD2 (6 bases). This CDR3 contains 14 residues. Germline values: CDR1 MNHEY, CDR2 SVGEGT. Between the trimmed V and J ends, which lost 5 bases and 4 bases, there was a span of 12 bases. DNA of the CDR3: TGTGCCAGCAGTGGGGGGACCTTTTACAATGAGCAGTTCTTC. Its protein product is CASSGGTFYNEQFF.

The CDR3 DNA reads as TGCAGCGTTCGGGGACAGTACTACGAGCAGTACTTC. The encoded protein is CSVRGQYYEQYF. The chain has TRBV29-1 and TRBJ2-7; TRBD1 agrees at 7 bases. CDR1 and CDR2 (germline): SQVTM, ANQGSEA. After removal of 5 bases from V and 3 bases from J, the junction contained 4 bases not matched to a gene. This CDR3 has 12 amino acids.

This chain links TRBV20-1 with TRBJ1-6; tentative D call: TRBD1 (5 bases). CDR3 length: 14 amino acids. Germline CDR1 and CDR2: DFQATT and SNEGSKA (reference sequence). V lost 2 bases and J lost 8, with 13 bases in between. The CDR3 nucleotides read TGCAGTGCTAGACGGCAGGGATTCGATTCACCCCTCCACTTT. Its translation: CSARRQGFDSPLHF.

The rearrangement joins TRBV27 to TRBJ2-3; 15 bases align to TRBD2. CDR1 is MNHEY, CDR2 SMNVEV, per germline (reference sequence). The junction had 10 bases not matched to a gene; V was cut back by 7 bases and J by 5 bases. This CDR3 is built from 17 residues. The CDR3 reads CASTKPGTSGGRDTQYF. The CDR3 nucleotides read TGTGCCAGCACTAAACCCGGGACTAGCGGGGGGAGAGATACGCAGTATTTT.

The chain has TRBV20-1 and TRBJ1-5; 9 nucleotides agree with TRBD1. The CDR3 extends over 14 amino acids. Germline-derived CDR1 and CDR2 are DFQATT and SNEGSKA (reference sequence). With 5 bases clipped from V and 6 bases from J, the junction kept 8 bases outside the gene matches. The CDR3 loop reads CSARADRGSQPQHF. The CDR3 DNA reads as TGCAGTGCTCGAGCGGACAGGGGTAGTCAGCCCCAGCATTTT.

The rearrangement joins TRBV29-1 to TRBJ2-4, with D possibly TRBD2 on 6 matching bases. Trimming shortened V by 3 bases and J by 4 bases, and 13 bases separated the two germline ends. Germline V lookup: CDR1 SQVTM, CDR2 ANQGSEA. The CDR3 has 14 amino acids. CDR3 in amino acids: CSVDTGGGKNIQYF. CDR3 in DNA: TGCAGCGTTGACACAGGAGGAGGGAAAAACATTCAGTACTTC. The variable domain in full, completed from reference TRBV29-1 and TRBJ2-4, reads SAVISQKPSRDICQRGTSLTIQCQVDSQVTMMFWYRQQPGQSLTLIATANQGSEATYESGFVIDKFPISRPNLTFSTLTVSNMSPEDSSIYLCSVDTGGGKNIQYFGAGTRLSVL.

The CDR3: CASSYSRTGQDIQYF. The CDR3 coding sequence is TGTGCCAGCAGTTACTCCCGGACAGGGCAAGACATTCAGTACTTC. The chain is built from TRBV6-5 and TRBJ2-4, with 8 bases that match TRBD1. Germline CDR1 is MNHEY and CDR2 is SVGAGI. J was trimmed by 8 bases and V by 0 bases; bases with no gene match: 6. The CDR3 contains 15 residues.

This clonotype was found once. V is TRBV4-3 and J is TRBJ2-3; 8 nucleotides align to TRBD1. This CDR3 has 15 amino acids. V gave up 1 base and J gave up 4 bases; unmatched junction bases: 4. Germline lookup yields CDR1 LGHNA and CDR2 YSLEER. CDR3 amino acids: CASSQGQGFPDTQYF. The DNA for the CDR3 is TGCGCCAGCAGCCAAGGACAGGGGTTTCCAGATACGCAGTATTTT.

This chain connects TRBV6-2 or TRBV6-3 to TRBJ2-7, with 10 bases fitting TRBD2. V lost 8 bases to trimming and J lost 0 bases; unmatched junction nucleotides: 10. The CDR3 is made up of 16 amino acids. The V gene's germline CDR1 is MNHEY and CDR2 SVGEGT. Written as DNA, the CDR3 is TGTGCCAGCGTGTGGAGTAGCGGGGGGTCCTCCTACGAGCAGTACTTC. As protein: CASVWSSGGSSYEQYF.

The rearrangement links TRBV7-4 to TRBJ2-1; D is uncertain. CDR1 and CDR2 from the germline V gene are SGHVT and SQSDAQ. The V end lost 3 bases, the J end lost 3 bases, and 18 bases lay between the germline ends. The CDR3 is 17 amino acids. CDR3 region: CASSFLLCTRSYNEQFF. Here the CDR3 DNA reads TGTGCCAGCAGCTTTCTCCTTTGTACAAGAAGCTACAATGAGCAGTTCTTC. Full variable domain (missing parts from reference TRBV7-4 and TRBJ2-1): GAGVSQSPRYKVAKRGRDVALRCDSISGHVTLYWYRQTLGQGSEVLTYSQSDAQRDKSGRPSGRFSAERPERSVSTLKIQRTEQGDSAVYLCASSFLLCTRSYNEQFFGPGTRLTVL.

This chain connects TRBV5-5 to TRBJ2-5; D not resolved. Germline-derived CDR1 and CDR2 are SGHKS and YYEKEE (reference sequence). The CDR3 loop spans 12 amino acids. The V and J ends lost 4 bases and 11 bases respectively, with 15 bases between them. The CDR3 reads CASSMTGFEQYF. The CDR3 region has the DNA TGTGCCAGCAGCATGACCGGATTTGAGCAGTACTTC.

A few counts support this clonotype. The rearrangement links TRBV6-2 or TRBV6-3 to TRBJ2-5, with no clear D. Trimming took off 5 bases at V and 3 bases at J, with 25 bases between the two ends. The CDR3 extends over 18 amino acids. Per the germline V gene, CDR1 is MNHEY and CDR2 is SVGEGT. CDR3 region: CASSDWTFGGPQEETQYF. The CDR3 DNA is TGTGCCAGCAGTGACTGGACCTTTGGTGGTCCCCAAGAAGAGACCCAGTACTTC.

The CDR3 DNA is TGTGCCAGTAGAGTGTTTCCCGAGCAGTACTTC. It specifies CASRVFPEQYF. The chain carries TRBV9 and TRBJ2-1, with unresolved D. The end of the DNA is better explained by TRBJ2-7, so the J call may be wrong. CDR3 length equals 11 residues. Germline V gives CDR1 SGDLS, CDR2 YYNGEE.

The J gene is TRBJ2-3, the V gene TRBV5-8, with a weak D call TRBD2 (6 bases). The ends were cut back, 5 bases at V and 1 base at J, with 14 bases in the middle. This CDR3 contains 15 residues. The germline V gene encodes CDR1 SGHTS and CDR2 YDEGEE. The chain's CDR3 is CASRNGRGRTDTQYF. The CDR3 coding sequence is TGTGCCAGCAGAAACGGGCGGGGTCGCACAGATACGCAGTATTTT.

The chain uses TRBV4-1 and TRBJ1-5; no clear D gene. Germline V gene lookup returns CDR1 MGHRA and CDR2 YSYEKL. This CDR3 is 16 amino acids long. V shed 1 base and J shed 0 bases, with 10 bases lying between them. The CDR3 reads CASSQGDAISNQPQHF. The CDR3 DNA reads as TGCGCCAGCAGCCAAGGGGATGCAATTAGCAATCAGCCCCAGCATTTT.

The rearrangement links TRBV2 to TRBJ2-7; unclear D gene. The tail of the sequence fits TRBJ2-5 better, so the J call may be wrong. Germline V CDR1 and CDR2: SNHLY, FYNNEI. CDR3 length: 14 amino acids. In DNA form, the CDR3 reads TGTGCCAGCAGTGTTAAGCGCACTGGAGCGACCCAGTACTTC. Translated, it gives CASSVKRTGATQYF.